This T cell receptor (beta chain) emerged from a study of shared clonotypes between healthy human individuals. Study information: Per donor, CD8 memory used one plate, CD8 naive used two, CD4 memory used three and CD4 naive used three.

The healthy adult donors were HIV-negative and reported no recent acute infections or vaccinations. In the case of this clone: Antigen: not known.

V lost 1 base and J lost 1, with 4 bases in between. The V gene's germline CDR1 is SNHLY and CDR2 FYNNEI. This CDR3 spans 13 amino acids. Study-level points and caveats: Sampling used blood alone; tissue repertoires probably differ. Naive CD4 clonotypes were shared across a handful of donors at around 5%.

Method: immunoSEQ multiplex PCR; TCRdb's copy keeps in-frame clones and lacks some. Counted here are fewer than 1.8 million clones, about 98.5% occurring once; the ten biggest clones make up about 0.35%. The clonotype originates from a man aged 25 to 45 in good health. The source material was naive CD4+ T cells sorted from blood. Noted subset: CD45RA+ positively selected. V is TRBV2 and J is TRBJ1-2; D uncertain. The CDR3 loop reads CASSEGFNYGYTF. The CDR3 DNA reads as TGTGCCAGCAGTGAAGGGTTTAACTATGGCTACACCTTC.